This T cell receptor beta chain originates from a study of spatial heterogeneity in lung cancer. On the study more broadly: Where present, follow-up PBMC were sequenced a median of roughly two years after resection.

This sample's time point: blood at routine non-recurrence follow-up after resection. No cells were sorted before sequencing. The whole RNA sequenced was extracted from tumor, nontumor lung or frozen PBMC. MiXCR was run by TCRdb on the 5' RACE reads, yielding one entry per CDR3 protein. In the table there are 9,500 to 13,000 distinct CDR3 sequences, about a fifth of which are singletons. Overall study results and limits: Resection saw ubiquitous expanded tumor TCRs appear in blood more than follow-up did.

Deletions cut 3 bases from V and 5 bases from J, with 8 bases between. CDR1 is SEHNR, CDR2 FQNEAQ, per germline (reference sequence). There are 12 residues in the CDR3. This clonotype was seen a handful of times. Its cognate antigen is unknown. The starting material was PBMCs, obtained at follow-up. This receptor was identified in a male donor with early-stage non-small cell lung cancer. The chain uses TRBV7-9 and TRBJ2-7; no clear D gene. CDR3 residues: CASSFPRDEQYF. Here the CDR3 DNA reads TGTGCCAGCAGCTTCCCTCGGGACGAGCAGTACTTC.